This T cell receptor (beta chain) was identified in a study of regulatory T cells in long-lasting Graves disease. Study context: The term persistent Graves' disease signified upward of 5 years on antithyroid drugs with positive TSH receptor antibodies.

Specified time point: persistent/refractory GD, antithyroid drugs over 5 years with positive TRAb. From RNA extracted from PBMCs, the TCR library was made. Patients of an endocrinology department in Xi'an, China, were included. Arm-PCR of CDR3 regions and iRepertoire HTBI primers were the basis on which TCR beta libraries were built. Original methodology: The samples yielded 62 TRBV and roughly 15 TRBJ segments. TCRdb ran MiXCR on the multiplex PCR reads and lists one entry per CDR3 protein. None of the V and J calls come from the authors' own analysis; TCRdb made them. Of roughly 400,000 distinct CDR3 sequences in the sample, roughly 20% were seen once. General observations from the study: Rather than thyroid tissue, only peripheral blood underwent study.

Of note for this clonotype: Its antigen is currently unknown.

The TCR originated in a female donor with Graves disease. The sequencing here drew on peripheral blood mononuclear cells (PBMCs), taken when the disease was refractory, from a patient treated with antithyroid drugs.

The CDR3, as DNA: TGTGCCAGCAGTTACTTGGACACCCTCCAAGAGACCCAGTACTTC. Encoded protein: CASSYLDTLQETQYF. The gene calls are TRBV6-2 or TRBV6-3 and TRBJ2-5; D perhaps matches TRBD1 (5 bases). The germline CDR1 and CDR2 sequences are MNHEY and SVGEGT. This CDR3 comprises 15 residues. V was pared by 1 base and J by 1 base, with 10 bases between.